This T cell receptor beta chain derives from a study of Ad26.COV2.S vaccination and SARS-CoV-2 variants. The wider study: Ad26.COV2.S arm of COV1001 included the donor.

The repertoire was sequenced with immunoSEQ multiplex PCR; TCRdb's copy has only in-frame clones and lacks some. Of about 350,000 clones in the sample, 80% to 90% were seen once. The CDR3 spans 15 residues. Germline trimming cut 4 bases from V and 3 bases from J; bases unmatched to any gene: 6. Treatment meaning: approximately 18 received Ad26.COV2.S at low or high dose, single or two shots; about 5 received placebo; per-sample allocation not given. Vaccine and placebo recipients were sampled on day 63 after the first injection. Sequences were derived from peripheral blood, sampled in a trial of Ad26.COV2.S vaccine versus placebo. The rearrangement links TRBV5-3 to TRBJ2-7, with 11 bases that match TRBD2. TRBV5-3 is flagged as an ORF with uncertain function. This TCR derives from a person aged 18-65 years who received the Ad26.COV2.S COVID-19 vaccine or a placebo. The CDR3 loop is CARSPGSGRDYEQYF. The CDR3 DNA reads as TGTGCCAGAAGCCCCGGTAGCGGGAGGGACTACGAGCAGTACTTC.